Listed below are T cell receptor beta chains from one sample, sequenced in a study of T cells in Graves' hyperthyroidism and ophthalmopathy. MiXCR, applied by TCRdb to the multiplex PCR reads, yields one record per CDR3 protein. The table shows some 740,000 distinct CDR3 sequences, with less than 15% occurring only once. Input material: blood. These receptors were taken from a woman between 18 and 29 years old with Graves' hyperthyroidism. The conserved cysteine and the conserved F or W are not part of the CDR3 here. The D gene is left open where the match is weak.

V gene: TRBV4-1
CDR3 length: 13
D gene: NA
J gene: TRBJ2-3
CDR3 protein: ASSPRGTQWDTQY

V gene: TRBV2
CDR3 length: 11
D gene: NA
J gene: TRBJ1-2
CDR3 protein: ASSIRRVGGYT

V gene: TRBV20-1
CDR3 length: 13
D gene: NA
J gene: TRBJ2-1
CDR3 protein: SARGRELDYNEQF

V gene: TRBV4-1
CDR3 length: 16
D gene: TRBD2
J gene: TRBJ2-7
CDR3 protein: ASSQARLASGYSYEQY

V gene: TRBV6-1
CDR3 length: 14
D gene: TRBD2
J gene: TRBJ2-5
CDR3 protein: ASSLASGTYQETQY

V gene: TRBV5-1
CDR3 length: 13
D gene: TRBD1
J gene: TRBJ1-4
CDR3 protein: ASSFSGQGNEKLF

V gene: TRBV6-2/TRBV6-3
CDR3 length: 13
D gene: NA
J gene: TRBJ1-6
CDR3 protein: ASSYRGRLNSPLH

V gene: TRBV20-1
CDR3 length: 12
D gene: NA
J gene: TRBJ1-6
CDR3 protein: SARDISGTAPLH

V gene: TRBV2
CDR3 length: 16
D gene: TRBD1
J gene: TRBJ2-6
CDR3 protein: ASSRDRGISSGANVLT

V gene: TRBV7-8
CDR3 length: 12
D gene: TRBD1
J gene: TRBJ2-4
CDR3 protein: ASSSRDSKNIQY

V gene: TRBV27
CDR3 length: 12
D gene: NA
J gene: TRBJ2-6
CDR3 protein: ASSWGSGANVLT

V gene: TRBV18
CDR3 length: 13
D gene: NA
J gene: TRBJ1-1
CDR3 protein: ASSQGVTGGTEAF

V gene: TRBV20-1
CDR3 length: 12
D gene: TRBD1
J gene: TRBJ1-6
CDR3 protein: SAPIGTGDSPLH

V gene: TRBV20-1
CDR3 length: 13
D gene: TRBD2
J gene: TRBJ2-7
CDR3 protein: SANLERESFYEQY

V gene: TRBV28
CDR3 length: 12
D gene: TRBD1
J gene: TRBJ1-2
CDR3 protein: ASSVTGGLYGYT

V gene: TRBV30
CDR3 length: 13
D gene: NA
J gene: TRBJ2-3
CDR3 protein: AWNRGLSDGDTQY

V gene: TRBV7-2
CDR3 length: 14
D gene: TRBD2
J gene: TRBJ2-1
CDR3 protein: ASSFLAGVTVNEQF

V gene: TRBV18
CDR3 length: 10
D gene: NA
J gene: TRBJ2-1
CDR3 protein: ASQRRQDEQF

V gene: TRBV6-1
CDR3 length: 11
D gene: NA
J gene: TRBJ2-5
CDR3 protein: ASTGTLQETQY

V gene: TRBV7-9
CDR3 length: 9
D gene: NA
J gene: TRBJ2-2
CDR3 protein: ASSPGPELF

V gene: TRBV7-2
CDR3 length: 11
D gene: NA
J gene: TRBJ2-2
CDR3 protein: ASSLRAGGELF

V gene: TRBV7-9
CDR3 length: 13
D gene: NA
J gene: TRBJ1-1
CDR3 protein: ASSPTSPSHTGAF

V gene: TRBV11-2
CDR3 length: 15
D gene: NA
J gene: TRBJ2-1
CDR3 protein: ASSQTPQMRSYNEQF

V gene: TRBV12-3/TRBV12-4
CDR3 length: 14
D gene: TRBD2
J gene: TRBJ2-1
CDR3 protein: ASSFASSGRATEQF

V gene: TRBV19
CDR3 length: 14
D gene: NA
J gene: TRBJ1-5
CDR3 protein: ASSISHQGGGQPQH

V gene: TRBV6-2/TRBV6-3
CDR3 length: 17
D gene: TRBD1
J gene: TRBJ2-7
CDR3 protein: ASSYTVPGQVSRAYEQY

V gene: TRBV9
CDR3 length: 12
D gene: NA
J gene: TRBJ1-4
CDR3 protein: ASSVGGGGEKLF

V gene: TRBV24-1
CDR3 length: 13
D gene: TRBD2
J gene: TRBJ2-5
CDR3 protein: ATSDASGPQETQY

V gene: TRBV10-1
CDR3 length: 11
D gene: NA
J gene: TRBJ1-5
CDR3 protein: ASSPGTRLTQH

V gene: TRBV11-2
CDR3 length: 15
D gene: NA
J gene: TRBJ2-3
CDR3 protein: ASSQGFRTADTDTQY

V gene: TRBV10-3
CDR3 length: 11
D gene: TRBD1
J gene: TRBJ2-3
CDR3 protein: AIGDRGSATQY

V gene: TRBV18
CDR3 length: 14
D gene: NA
J gene: TRBJ1-3
CDR3 protein: ASSQLSRISGNTIY

V gene: TRBV24-1
CDR3 length: 13
D gene: NA
J gene: TRBJ2-3
CDR3 protein: ATSDKKGSTDTQY

V gene: TRBV2
CDR3 length: 10
D gene: NA
J gene: TRBJ2-2
CDR3 protein: ASGYRAGELF

V gene: TRBV20-1
CDR3 length: 10
D gene: NA
J gene: TRBJ1-1
CDR3 protein: SARGTVPEAF

V gene: TRBV5-5
CDR3 length: 13
D gene: TRBD2
J gene: TRBJ2-3
CDR3 protein: ASSHLGRDTDTQY

V gene: TRBV6-2/TRBV6-3
CDR3 length: 15
D gene: TRBD2
J gene: TRBJ2-2
CDR3 protein: ASSSFLAGANTGELF

V gene: TRBV28
CDR3 length: 11
D gene: NA
J gene: TRBJ1-2
CDR3 protein: ASRGGAVGAYT

V gene: TRBV20-1
CDR3 length: 11
D gene: NA
J gene: TRBJ1-6
CDR3 protein: SAREDSYSPLH

V gene: TRBV28
CDR3 length: 15
D gene: TRBD1
J gene: TRBJ2-5
CDR3 protein: ASSSLRGIKAKETQY

V gene: TRBV24-1
CDR3 length: 13
D gene: TRBD2
J gene: TRBJ2-5
CDR3 protein: ATSDRSGSEETQY

V gene: TRBV20-1
CDR3 length: 9
D gene: NA
J gene: TRBJ2-7
CDR3 protein: SAPTGSEQY

V gene: TRBV9
CDR3 length: 14
D gene: TRBD1
J gene: TRBJ2-7
CDR3 protein: ASSLGQGPLNYEQY

V gene: TRBV19
CDR3 length: 10
D gene: TRBD2
J gene: TRBJ2-1
CDR3 protein: ASSSGGGEQF

V gene: TRBV20-1
CDR3 length: 11
D gene: NA
J gene: TRBJ2-7
CDR3 protein: SALPNDHYEQY

V gene: TRBV6-5
CDR3 length: 13
D gene: NA
J gene: TRBJ2-7
CDR3 protein: ASSYDLELGSEQY

V gene: TRBV18
CDR3 length: 12
D gene: NA
J gene: TRBJ2-7
CDR3 protein: ASSPRASAYEQY

V gene: TRBV11-2
CDR3 length: 10
D gene: NA
J gene: TRBJ2-7
CDR3 protein: ASSPPSYEQY

V gene: TRBV18
CDR3 length: 11
D gene: NA
J gene: TRBJ1-4
CDR3 protein: ASRTRANEKLF

V gene: TRBV6-1
CDR3 length: 9
D gene: NA
J gene: TRBJ1-1
CDR3 protein: ATTGGTEAF

V gene: TRBV2
CDR3 length: 11
D gene: TRBD2
J gene: TRBJ2-3
CDR3 protein: ARLAASTDTQY